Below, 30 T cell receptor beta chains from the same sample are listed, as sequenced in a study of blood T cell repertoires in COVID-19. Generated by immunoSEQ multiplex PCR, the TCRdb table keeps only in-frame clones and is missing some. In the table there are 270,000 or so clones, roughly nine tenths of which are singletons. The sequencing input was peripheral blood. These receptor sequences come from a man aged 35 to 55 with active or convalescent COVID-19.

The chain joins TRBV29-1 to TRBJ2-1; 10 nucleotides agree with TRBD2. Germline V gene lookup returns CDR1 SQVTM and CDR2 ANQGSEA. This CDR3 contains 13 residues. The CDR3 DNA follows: TGCACCCAAGGCGCTAGCGGGGGATCCGAGCAGTTCTTC. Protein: CTQGASGGSEQFF.

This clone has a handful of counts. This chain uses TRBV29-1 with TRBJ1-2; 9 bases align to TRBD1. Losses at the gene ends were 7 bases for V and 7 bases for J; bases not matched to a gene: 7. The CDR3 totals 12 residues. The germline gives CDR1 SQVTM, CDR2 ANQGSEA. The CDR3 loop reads CSGVDRGPGYTF. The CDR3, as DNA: TGCAGCGGGGTGGACAGGGGACCTGGCTACACCTTC.

DNA of the CDR3: TGTGCCAGTAGGGGACTAGTGGCTGAAGCTTTCTTT. Protein: CASRGLVAEAFF. V and J are TRBV19 and TRBJ1-1; D may be TRBD1 (5 bases). In germline, CDR1 is LNHDA, CDR2 SQIVND (reference sequence). Between the trimmed V and J ends, which lost 6 bases and 6 bases, there was a span of 11 bases. The CDR3 contains 12 residues.

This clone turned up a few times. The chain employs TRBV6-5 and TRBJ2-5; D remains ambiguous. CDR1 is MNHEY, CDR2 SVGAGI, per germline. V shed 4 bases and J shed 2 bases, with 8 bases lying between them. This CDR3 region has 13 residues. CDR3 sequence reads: CASSSTVQETQYF. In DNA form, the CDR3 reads TGTGCCAGCAGTTCAACAGTACAAGAGACCCAGTACTTC.

The chain's CDR3 is CASSNRDSEWTQYF. In DNA, the CDR3 is TGTGCCAGCAGTAACCGGGACTCCGAATGGACCCAGTACTTC. The J gene is TRBJ2-5, the V gene TRBV6-5; possible D gene TRBD2, 6 bases. V lost 5 bases, J lost 7 bases, and 17 bases lay in between. CDR1 is MNHEY and CDR2 is SVGAGI in the germline V gene. This CDR3 is 14 amino acids long.

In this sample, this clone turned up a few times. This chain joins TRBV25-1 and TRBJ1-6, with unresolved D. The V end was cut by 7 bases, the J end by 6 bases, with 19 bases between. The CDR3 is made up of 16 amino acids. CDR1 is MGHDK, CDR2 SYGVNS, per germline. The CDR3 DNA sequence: TGTGCCAGCACGGTAGAGGTTAGCCAACCTAATTCACCCCTCCACTTT. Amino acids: CASTVEVSQPNSPLHF.

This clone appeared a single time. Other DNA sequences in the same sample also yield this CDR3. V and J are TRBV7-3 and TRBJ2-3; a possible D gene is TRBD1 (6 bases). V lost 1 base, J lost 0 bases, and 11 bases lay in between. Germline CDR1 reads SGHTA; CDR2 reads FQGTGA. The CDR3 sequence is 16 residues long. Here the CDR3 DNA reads TGTGCCAGCAGCTTAAGGGCCAGGGGAAGCACAGATACGCAGTATTTT. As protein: CASSLRARGSTDTQYF. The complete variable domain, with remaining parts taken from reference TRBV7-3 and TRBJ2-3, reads GAGVSQTPSNKVTEKGKYVELRCDPISGHTALYWYRQSLGQGPEFLIYFQGTGAADDSGLPNDRFFAVRPEGSVSTLKIQRTERGDSAVYLCASSLRARGSTDTQYFGPGTRLTVL.

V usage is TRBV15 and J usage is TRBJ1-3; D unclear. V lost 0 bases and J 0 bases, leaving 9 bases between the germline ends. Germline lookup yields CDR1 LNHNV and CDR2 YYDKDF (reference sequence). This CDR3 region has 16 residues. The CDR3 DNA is TGTGCCACCAGCAGAGAGAGGGAGGTCTCTGGAAACACCATATATTTT. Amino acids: CATSREREVSGNTIYF.

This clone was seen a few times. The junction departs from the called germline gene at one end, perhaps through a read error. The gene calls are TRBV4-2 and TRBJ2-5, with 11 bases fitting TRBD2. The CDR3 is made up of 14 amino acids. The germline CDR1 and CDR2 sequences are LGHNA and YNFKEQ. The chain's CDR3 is CASSQAQTSGTLNF. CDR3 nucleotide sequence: TGTGCCAGCAGCCAAGCCCAGACTAGCGGGACCCTGAACTTC.

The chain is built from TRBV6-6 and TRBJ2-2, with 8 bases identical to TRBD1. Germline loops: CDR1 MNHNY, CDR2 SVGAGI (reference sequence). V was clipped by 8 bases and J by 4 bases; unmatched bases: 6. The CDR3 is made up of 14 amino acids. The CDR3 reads CASLQGDGTGELFF. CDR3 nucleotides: TGTGCCAGCCTACAGGGGGATGGCACCGGGGAGCTGTTTTTT.

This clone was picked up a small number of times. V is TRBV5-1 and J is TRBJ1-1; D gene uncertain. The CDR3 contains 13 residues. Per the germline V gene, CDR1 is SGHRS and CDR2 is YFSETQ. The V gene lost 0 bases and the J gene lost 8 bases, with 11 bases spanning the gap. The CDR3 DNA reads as TGCGCCAGCAGCTTGGACGGCGGAACGGAAGCTTTCTTT. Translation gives CASSLDGGTEAFF. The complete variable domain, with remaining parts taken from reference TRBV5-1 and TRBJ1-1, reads KAGVTQTPRYLIKTRGQQVTLSCSPISGHRSVSWYQQTPGQGLQFLFEYFSETQRNKGNFPGRFSGRQFSNSRSEMNVSTLELGDSALYLCASSLDGGTEAFFGQGTRLTVV.

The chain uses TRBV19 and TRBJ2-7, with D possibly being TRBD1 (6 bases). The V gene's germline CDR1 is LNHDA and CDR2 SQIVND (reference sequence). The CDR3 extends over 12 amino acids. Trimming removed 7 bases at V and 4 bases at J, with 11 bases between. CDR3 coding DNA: TGTGCCAGTATGGACAGAGATTACGAGCAGTACTTC. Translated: CASMDRDYEQYF.

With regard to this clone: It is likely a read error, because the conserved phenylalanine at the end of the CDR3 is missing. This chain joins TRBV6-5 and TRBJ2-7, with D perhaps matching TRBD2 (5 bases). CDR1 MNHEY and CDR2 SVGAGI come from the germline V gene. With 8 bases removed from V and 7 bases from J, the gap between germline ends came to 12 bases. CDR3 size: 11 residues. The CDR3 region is CASSLGGEQYL. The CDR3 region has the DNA TGTGCCAGCTCCTTAGGAGGAGAGCAGTACCTC.

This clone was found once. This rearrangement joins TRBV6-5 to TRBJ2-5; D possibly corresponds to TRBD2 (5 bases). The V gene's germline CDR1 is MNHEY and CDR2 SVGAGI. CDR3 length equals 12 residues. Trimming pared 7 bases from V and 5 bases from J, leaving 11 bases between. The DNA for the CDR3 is TGTGCCAGCAACACGGGATTCGAGACCCAGTACTTC. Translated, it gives CASNTGFETQYF.

The CDR3 is CASSIEGAPTREQYF. CDR3 bases: TGTGCCAGTAGTATTGAGGGGGCCCCTACTAGGGAGCAGTACTTC. The V and J genes are TRBV19 and TRBJ2-7; 7 bases agree with TRBD1. The V gene's germline CDR1 is LNHDA and CDR2 SQIVND (reference sequence). The V gene end was trimmed by 3 bases and the J gene end by 7 bases; junction bases not matched to a gene: 12. The CDR3 contains 15 residues.

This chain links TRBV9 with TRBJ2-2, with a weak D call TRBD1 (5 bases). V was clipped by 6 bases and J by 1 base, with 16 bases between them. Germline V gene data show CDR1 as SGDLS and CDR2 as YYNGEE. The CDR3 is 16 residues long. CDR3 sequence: CASTLQASGNTGELFF. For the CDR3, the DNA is TGTGCCAGCACTCTACAGGCCTCGGGGAACACCGGGGAGCTGTTTTTT.

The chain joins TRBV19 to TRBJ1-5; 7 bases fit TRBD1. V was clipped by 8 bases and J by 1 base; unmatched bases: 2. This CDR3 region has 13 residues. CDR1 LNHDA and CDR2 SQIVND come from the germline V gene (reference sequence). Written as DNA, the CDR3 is TGTGCCAGTGACAGGGCAAGCAATCAGCCCCAGCATTTT. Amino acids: CASDRASNQPQHF. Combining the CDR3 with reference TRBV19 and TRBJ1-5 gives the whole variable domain DGGITQSPKYLFRKEGQNVTLSCEQNLNHDAMYWYRQDPGQGLRLIYYSQIVNDFQKGDIAEGYSVSREKKESFPLTVTSAQKNPTAFYLCASDRASNQPQHFGDGTRLSIL.

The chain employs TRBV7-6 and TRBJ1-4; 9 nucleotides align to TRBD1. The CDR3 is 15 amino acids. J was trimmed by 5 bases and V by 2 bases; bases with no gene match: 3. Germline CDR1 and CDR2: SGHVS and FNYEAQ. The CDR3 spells CASSLLGQGNEKLFF. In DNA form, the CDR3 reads TGTGCCAGCAGCTTACTAGGACAGGGGAATGAAAAACTGTTTTTT.

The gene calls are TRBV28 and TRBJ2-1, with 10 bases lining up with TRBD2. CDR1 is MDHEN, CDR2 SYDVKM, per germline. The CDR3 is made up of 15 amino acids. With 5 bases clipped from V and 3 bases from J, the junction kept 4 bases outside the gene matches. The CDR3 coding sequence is TGTGCCAGCAGTCCAATAGCGGGGGGCTACAATGAGCAGTTCTTC. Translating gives CASSPIAGGYNEQFF.

The DNA of the CDR3 is TGTGCCAGCAGCTATCTAGGGGGCAATGAGCAGTTCTTC. Translation: CASSYLGGNEQFF. J is TRBJ2-1 and V is TRBV5-4, with D possibly being TRBD1 (6 bases). The CDR3 runs 13 residues. With 3 bases removed from V and 6 bases from J, the gap between germline ends came to 10 bases. Germline CDR1 is SGHNT and CDR2 is YYREEE (reference sequence).

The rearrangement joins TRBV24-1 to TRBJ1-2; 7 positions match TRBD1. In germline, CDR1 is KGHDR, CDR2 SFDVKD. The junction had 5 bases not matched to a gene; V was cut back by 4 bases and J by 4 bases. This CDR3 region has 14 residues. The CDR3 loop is CATSDRDSRYGYTF. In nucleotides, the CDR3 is TGTGCCACCAGTGACCGGGACAGTCGCTATGGCTACACCTTC.

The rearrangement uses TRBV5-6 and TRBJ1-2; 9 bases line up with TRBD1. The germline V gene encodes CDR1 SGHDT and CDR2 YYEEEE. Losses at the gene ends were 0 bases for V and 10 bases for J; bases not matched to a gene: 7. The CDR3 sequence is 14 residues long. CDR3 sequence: CASSLERTGVDYTF. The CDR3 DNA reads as TGTGCCAGCAGCTTGGAAAGGACAGGGGTAGACTACACCTTC.

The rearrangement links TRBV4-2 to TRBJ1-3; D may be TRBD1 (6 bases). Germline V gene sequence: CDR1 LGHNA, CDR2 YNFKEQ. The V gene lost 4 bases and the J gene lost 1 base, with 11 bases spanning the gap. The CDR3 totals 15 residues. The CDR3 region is CASSPYRVSGNTIYF. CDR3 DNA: TGTGCCAGCAGCCCCTACAGGGTTTCTGGAAACACCATATATTTT.

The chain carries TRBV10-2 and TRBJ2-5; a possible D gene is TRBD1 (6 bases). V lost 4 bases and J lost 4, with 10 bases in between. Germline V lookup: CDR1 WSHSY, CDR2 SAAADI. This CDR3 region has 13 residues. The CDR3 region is CASSVIQGETQYF. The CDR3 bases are TGCGCCAGCAGTGTAATACAGGGAGAGACCCAGTACTTC.

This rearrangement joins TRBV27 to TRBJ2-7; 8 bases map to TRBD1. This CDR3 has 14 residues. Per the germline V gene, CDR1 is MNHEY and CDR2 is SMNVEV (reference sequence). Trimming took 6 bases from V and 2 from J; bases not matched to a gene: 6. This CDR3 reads CASSLVDRAYEQYF. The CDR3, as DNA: TGTGCCAGCAGCCTGGTGGACAGGGCCTACGAGCAGTACTTC.

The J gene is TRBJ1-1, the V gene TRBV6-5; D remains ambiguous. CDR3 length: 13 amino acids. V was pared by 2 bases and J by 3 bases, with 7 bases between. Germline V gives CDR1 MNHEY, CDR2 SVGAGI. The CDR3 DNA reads TGTGCCAGCAGTTACGTCCCGGACACTGAAGCTTTCTTT. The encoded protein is CASSYVPDTEAFF.

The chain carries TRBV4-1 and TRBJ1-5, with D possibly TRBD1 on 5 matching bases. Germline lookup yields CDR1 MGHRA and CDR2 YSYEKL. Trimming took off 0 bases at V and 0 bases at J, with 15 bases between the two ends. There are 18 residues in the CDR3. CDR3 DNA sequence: TGCGCCAGCAGCCAAGATCCGGCAGGGACTTATAGCAATCAGCCCCAGCATTTT. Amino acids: CASSQDPAGTYSNQPQHF.

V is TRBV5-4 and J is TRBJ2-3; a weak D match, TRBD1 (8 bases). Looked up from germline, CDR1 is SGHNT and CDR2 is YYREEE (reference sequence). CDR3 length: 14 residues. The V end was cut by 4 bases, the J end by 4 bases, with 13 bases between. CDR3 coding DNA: TGTGCCAGCAGCCGAACAGGGGGGGCAGATACGCAGTATTTT. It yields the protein CASSRTGGADTQYF.

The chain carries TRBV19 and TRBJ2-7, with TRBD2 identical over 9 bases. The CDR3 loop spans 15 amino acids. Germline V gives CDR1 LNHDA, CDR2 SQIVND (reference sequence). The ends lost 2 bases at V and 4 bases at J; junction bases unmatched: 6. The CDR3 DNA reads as TGTGCCAGTAGTATAAGTAGCGGGGGACCGTACGAGCAGTACTTC. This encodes CASSISSGGPYEQYF.

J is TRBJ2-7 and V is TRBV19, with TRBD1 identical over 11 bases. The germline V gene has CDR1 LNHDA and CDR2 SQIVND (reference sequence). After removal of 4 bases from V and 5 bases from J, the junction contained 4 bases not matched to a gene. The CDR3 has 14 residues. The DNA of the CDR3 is TGTGCCAGTAGTAGGGACAGGGGGTTCGACGAGCAGTACTTC. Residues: CASSRDRGFDEQYF.